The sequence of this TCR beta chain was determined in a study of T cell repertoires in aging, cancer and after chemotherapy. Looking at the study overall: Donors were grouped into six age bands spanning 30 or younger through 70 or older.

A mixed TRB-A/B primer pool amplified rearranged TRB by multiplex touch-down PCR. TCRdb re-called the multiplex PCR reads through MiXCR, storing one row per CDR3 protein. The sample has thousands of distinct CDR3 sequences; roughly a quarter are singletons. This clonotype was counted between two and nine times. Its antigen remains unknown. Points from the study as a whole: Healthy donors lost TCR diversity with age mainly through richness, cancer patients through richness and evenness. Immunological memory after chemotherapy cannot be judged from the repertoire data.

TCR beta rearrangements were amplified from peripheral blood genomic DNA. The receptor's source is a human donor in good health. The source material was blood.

The CDR3 DNA follows: TGTGCCTGGAGTAGGGGAAAAGGCTACACTGAAGCTTTCTTT. It yields the protein CAWSRGKGYTEAFF. The chain has TRBV30 and TRBJ1-1; TRBD1 is a possible D gene (5 bases). The CDR3 spans 14 residues. Germline CDR1 is GTSNPN and CDR2 is SVGIG (reference sequence). The ends were cut back, 2 bases at V and 3 bases at J, with 13 bases in the middle.